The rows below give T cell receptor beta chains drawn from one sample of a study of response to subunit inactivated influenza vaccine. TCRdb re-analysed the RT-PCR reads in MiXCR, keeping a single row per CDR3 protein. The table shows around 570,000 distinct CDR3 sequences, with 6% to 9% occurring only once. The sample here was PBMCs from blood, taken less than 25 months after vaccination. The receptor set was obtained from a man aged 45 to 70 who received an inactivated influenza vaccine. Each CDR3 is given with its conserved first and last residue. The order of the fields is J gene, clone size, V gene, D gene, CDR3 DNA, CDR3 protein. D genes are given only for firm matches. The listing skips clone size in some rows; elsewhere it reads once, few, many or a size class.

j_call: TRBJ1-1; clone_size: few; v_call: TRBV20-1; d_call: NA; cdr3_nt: TGCAGTGCTAGTAGGGGGGTAAGAGTAGGGAACACTGAAGCTTTCTTT; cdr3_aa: CSASRGVRVGNTEAFF
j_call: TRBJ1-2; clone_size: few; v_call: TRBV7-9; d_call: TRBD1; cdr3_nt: TGTGCCAGCAGCTTACTTGGGACAGAGGATGGCTACACCTTC; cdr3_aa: CASSLLGTEDGYTF
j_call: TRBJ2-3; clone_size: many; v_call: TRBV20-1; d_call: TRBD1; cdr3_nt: TGCAGTGCTAGACCGACAGGGGGTCAAATAGATACGCAGTATTTT; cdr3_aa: CSARPTGGQIDTQYF
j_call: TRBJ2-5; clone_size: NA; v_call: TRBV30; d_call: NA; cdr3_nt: TGTGCCTGGAGTGTGGGCAGCCAAGAGACCCAGTACTTC; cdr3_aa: CAWSVGSQETQYF
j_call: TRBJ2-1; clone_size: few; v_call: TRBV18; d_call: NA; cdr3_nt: TGTGCCAGCTCGATATCCAGATACAATGAGCAGTTCTTC; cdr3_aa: CASSISRYNEQFF
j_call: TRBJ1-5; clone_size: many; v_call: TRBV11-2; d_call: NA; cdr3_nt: TGTGCCAGCAGCTCGTCCTTTTCCAATCAGCCCCAGCATTTT; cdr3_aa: CASSSSFSNQPQHF
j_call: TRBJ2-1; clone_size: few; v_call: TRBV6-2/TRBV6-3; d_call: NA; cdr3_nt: TGTGCCAGCAGTTACGAGGGGCGCTCCTACAATGAGCAGTTCTTC; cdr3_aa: CASSYEGRSYNEQFF
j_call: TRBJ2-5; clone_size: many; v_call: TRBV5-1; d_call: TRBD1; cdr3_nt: TGCGCCAGCAGCTTAACCAGGGACAGAGCAGAGACCCAGTACTTC; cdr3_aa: CASSLTRDRAETQYF
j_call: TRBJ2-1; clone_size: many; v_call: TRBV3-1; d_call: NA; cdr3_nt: TGTGCCAGCAGCCCCCCGACAAGCTACGATGAGCAGTTCTTC; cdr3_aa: CASSPPTSYDEQFF
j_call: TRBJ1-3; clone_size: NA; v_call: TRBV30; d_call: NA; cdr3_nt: TGTGCCTGGAGAGAGCAGTTGGCTGGAAACACCATATATTTT; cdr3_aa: CAWREQLAGNTIYF
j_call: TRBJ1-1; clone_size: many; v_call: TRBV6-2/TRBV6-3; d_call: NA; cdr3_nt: TGTGCCAGCACCTATATGGGGGTGAACACTGAAGCTTTCTTT; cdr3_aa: CASTYMGVNTEAFF
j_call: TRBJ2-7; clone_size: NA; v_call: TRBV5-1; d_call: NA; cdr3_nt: TGCGCCAGCAGCTTGGCCGGGACTCACTACGAGCAGTACTTC; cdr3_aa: CASSLAGTHYEQYF
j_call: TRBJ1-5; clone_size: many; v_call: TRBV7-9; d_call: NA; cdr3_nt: TGTGCCAGCAGCCCTGGGGGCCTCGTTAATAGCAATCAGCCCCAGCATTTT; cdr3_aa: CASSPGGLVNSNQPQHF
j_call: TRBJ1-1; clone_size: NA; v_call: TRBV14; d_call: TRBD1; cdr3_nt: TGTGCCAGTGGACTGGGACAGGGAGCTTTCTTT; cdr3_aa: CASGLGQGAFF
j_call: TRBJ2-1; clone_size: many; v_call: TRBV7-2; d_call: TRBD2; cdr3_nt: TGTGCCAGCGGTGCCGGGACTAGCGGGAGAAGAGAGCAGTTCTTC; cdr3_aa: CASGAGTSGRREQFF
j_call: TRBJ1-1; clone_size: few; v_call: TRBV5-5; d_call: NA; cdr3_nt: TGTGCCAGCAGCCCAAGGACAACCGACGGGGGAGCTGAAGCTTTCTTT; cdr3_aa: CASSPRTTDGGAEAFF
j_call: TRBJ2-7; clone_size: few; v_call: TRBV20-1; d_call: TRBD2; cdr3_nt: TGCAGTGCTACTGGGACTAGCTTTTCCTACGAGCAGTACTTC; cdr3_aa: CSATGTSFSYEQYF
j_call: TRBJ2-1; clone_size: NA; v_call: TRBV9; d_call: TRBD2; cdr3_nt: TGTGCCAGCAGCGTAGGTCCGAGCGGGGGGAACAATGAGCAGTTCTTC; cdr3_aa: CASSVGPSGGNNEQFF
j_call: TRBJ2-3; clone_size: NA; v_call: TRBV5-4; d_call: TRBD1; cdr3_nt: TGTGCCAGCAGCTTGGCCTCGGGACAGGGGGCCGCAGATACGCAGTATTTT; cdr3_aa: CASSLASGQGAADTQYF
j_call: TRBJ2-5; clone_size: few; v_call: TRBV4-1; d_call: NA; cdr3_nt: TGCGCCAGCAGCCAAGTCGGGGAATACCAAGAGACCCAGTACTTC; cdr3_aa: CASSQVGEYQETQYF
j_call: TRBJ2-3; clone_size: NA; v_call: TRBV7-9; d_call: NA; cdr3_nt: TGTGCCAGCAGCTTATTAGGGAGGCTCACAGATACGCAGTATTTT; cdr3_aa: CASSLLGRLTDTQYF
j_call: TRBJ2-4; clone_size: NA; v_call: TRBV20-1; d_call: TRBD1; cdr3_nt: TGCAGTGCTCAACCTCAGGGGGCAACGCTAGCCAAAAACATTCAGTACTTC; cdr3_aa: CSAQPQGATLAKNIQYF
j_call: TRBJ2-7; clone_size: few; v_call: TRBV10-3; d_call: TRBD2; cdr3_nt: TGTGCCATCAGTGGTCCCAAGGCGCTAGCGGGACCCGAAGACTACGAGCAGTACTTC; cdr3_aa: CAISGPKALAGPEDYEQYF
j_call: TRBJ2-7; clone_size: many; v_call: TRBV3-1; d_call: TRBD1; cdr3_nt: TGTGCCAGCAGCCAACTACAGGGGCGGGAGCAGTACTTC; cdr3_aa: CASSQLQGREQYF
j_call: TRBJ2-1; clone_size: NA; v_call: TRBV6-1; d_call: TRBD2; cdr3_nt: TGTGCCAGCAGCAAAAGACTAGCTAATGAGCAGTTCTTC; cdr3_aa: CASSKRLANEQFF
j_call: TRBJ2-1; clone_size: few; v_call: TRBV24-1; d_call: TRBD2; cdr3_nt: TGTGCCACCAGTGATTCTGCGGGAGTTGACAATGAGCAGTTCTTC; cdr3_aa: CATSDSAGVDNEQFF
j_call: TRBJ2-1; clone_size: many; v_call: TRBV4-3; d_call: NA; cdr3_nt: TGCGCCAGCAGCCAAGACCCTGTAGGAACCTACAATGAGCAGTTCTTC; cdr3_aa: CASSQDPVGTYNEQFF
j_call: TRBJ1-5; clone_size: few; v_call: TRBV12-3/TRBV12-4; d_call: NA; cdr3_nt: TGTGCCAGCAGCGTACAGGGAGGAGGCAATCAGCCCCAGCATTTT; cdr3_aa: CASSVQGGGNQPQHF
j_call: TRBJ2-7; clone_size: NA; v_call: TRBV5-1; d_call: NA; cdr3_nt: TGCGCCAGCAGCTTAGGGGAGCGCGCCTACGAGCAGTACTTC; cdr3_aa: CASSLGERAYEQYF
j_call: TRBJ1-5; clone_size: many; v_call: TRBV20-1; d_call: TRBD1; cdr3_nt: TGCAGTGCTCGGGACAGGGGAAGCAATCAGCCCCAGCATTTT; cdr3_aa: CSARDRGSNQPQHF
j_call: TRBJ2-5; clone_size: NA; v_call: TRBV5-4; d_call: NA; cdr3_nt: TGTGCCAGCAGCTTGGTTGGGGGAGAAGGTGTTGAGACCCAGTACTTC; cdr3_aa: CASSLVGGEGVETQYF
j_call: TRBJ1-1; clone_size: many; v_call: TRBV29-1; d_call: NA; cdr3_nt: TGCAGCGTTGTTGGCCACAAGGCAATCAACACTGAAGCTTTCTTT; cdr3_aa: CSVVGHKAINTEAFF
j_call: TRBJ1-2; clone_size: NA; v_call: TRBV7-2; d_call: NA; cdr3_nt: TGTGCCAGCAGTTCCTTCGGGACACCGGACAGCTATGGCTACACCTTC; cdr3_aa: CASSSFGTPDSYGYTF
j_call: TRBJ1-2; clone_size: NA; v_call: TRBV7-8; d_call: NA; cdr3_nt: TGTGCCAGCAGCTTATCCCCAGGTGTCGGCTATGGCTACACCTTC; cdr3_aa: CASSLSPGVGYGYTF
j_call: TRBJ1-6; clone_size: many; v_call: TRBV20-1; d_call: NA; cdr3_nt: TGCAGTGCTAGGGGGACGGGCAATTCACCCCTCCACTTT; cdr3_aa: CSARGTGNSPLHF
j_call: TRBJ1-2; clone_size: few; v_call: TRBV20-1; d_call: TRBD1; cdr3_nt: TGCAGTGCTAGAGCTGGCCAGGGGGCGTATGGCTACACCTTC; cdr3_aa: CSARAGQGAYGYTF
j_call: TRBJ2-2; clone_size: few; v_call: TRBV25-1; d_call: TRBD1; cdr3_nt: TGTGCCAGCAGTGCCCCACTCGGACAGGGTGGGATCGGGGAGCTGTTTTTT; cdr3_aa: CASSAPLGQGGIGELFF
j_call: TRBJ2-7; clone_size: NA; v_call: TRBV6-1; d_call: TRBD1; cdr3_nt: TGTGCCAGCAGCCTCCGGGACAGGGATACCGAGCAGTACTTC; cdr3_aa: CASSLRDRDTEQYF
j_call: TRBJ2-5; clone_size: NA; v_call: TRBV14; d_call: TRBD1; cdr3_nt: TGTGCCAGCAGCCAAGTAACCGGGACAGGGGGCCAAGAGACCCAGTACTTC; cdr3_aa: CASSQVTGTGGQETQYF
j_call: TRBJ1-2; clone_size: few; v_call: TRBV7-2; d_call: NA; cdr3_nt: TGTGCCAGCAGCCCGACAGGAGCTAACTATGGCTACACCTTC; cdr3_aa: CASSPTGANYGYTF
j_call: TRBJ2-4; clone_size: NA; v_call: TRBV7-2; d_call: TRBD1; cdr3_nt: TGTGCCAGCAGCTTGGACTGGGGACAGGGGAACATTCAGTACTTC; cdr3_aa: CASSLDWGQGNIQYF
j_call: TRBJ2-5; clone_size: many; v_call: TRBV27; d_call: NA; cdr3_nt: TGTGCCAGCAAAAGGGGCCTTCAGGGGGAGACCCAGTACTTC; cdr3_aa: CASKRGLQGETQYF
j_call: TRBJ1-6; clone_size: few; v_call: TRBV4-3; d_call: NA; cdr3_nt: TGCGCCAGCAGCCAAGACAGCAATAATTCACCCCTCCACTTT; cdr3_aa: CASSQDSNNSPLHF
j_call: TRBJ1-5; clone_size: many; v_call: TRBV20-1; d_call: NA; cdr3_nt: TGCAGTGCTAGTCCCGTTGGACAGATCAATCAGCCCCAGCATTTT; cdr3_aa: CSASPVGQINQPQHF
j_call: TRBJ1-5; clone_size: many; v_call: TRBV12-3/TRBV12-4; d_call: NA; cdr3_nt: TGTGCCAGCAGTCCATCCGGCCAGCCCCAGCATTTT; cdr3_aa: CASSPSGQPQHF
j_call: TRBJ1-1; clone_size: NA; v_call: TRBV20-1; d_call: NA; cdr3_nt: TGCAGTGCTATAAACGCAGGGTCGAACACTGAAGCTTTCTTT; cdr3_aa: CSAINAGSNTEAFF
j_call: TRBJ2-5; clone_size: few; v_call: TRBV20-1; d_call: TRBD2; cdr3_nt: TGCAGTGCTAGAGACTCTAAAGCGGGGGTGGGAGAGACCCAGTACTTC; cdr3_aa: CSARDSKAGVGETQYF
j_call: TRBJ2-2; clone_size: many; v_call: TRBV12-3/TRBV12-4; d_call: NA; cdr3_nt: TGTGCCAGCAGTTTAGACATTAGAGGGCAGCGAGGCGGGGAGCTGTTTTTT; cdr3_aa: CASSLDIRGQRGGELFF
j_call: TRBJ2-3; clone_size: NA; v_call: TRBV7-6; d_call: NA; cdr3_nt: TGTGCCAGCAGCTTAGCGGTTCGGGATACGCAGTATTTT; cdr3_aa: CASSLAVRDTQYF
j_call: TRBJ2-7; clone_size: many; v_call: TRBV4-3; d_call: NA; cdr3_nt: TGCGCCAGCAGCCAAGACGGCAGGGCCTACGAGCAGTACTTC; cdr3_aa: CASSQDGRAYEQYF